The 2 T cell receptor beta chains in this list originate from one sample, sequenced in a study of control samples from healthy donors and cancer patients. Profiling relied on immunoSEQ multiplex PCR, and the TCRdb table lists in-frame clones only, not all of them. The sample yields 46,000 or so clones, 93% seen once. Sequencing input: PBMCs. All receptors derive from a woman in her forties or fifties with head and neck cancer.

This sequence joins TRBV28 and TRBJ1-4, with D perhaps matching TRBD1 (5 bases). This CDR3 spans 14 amino acids. CDR1 and CDR2 from the germline V gene are MDHEN and SYDVKM. The V gene lost 5 bases and the J gene lost 4 bases, with 11 bases spanning the gap. The CDR3 is CASSATGDNEKLFF. CDR3 nucleotide sequence: TGTGCCAGCAGTGCGACGGGGGATAATGAAAAACTGTTTTTT.

CDR3 amino acids: CASSVAGDTQYF. The CDR3 coding sequence is TGTGCCAGCAGCGTAGCTGGAGATACGCAGTATTTT. The chain links TRBV9 to TRBJ2-3, with unresolved D. This CDR3 is 12 amino acids long. The V and J ends lost 0 bases and 5 bases respectively, with 4 bases between them. CDR1 is SGDLS and CDR2 is YYNGEE in the germline V gene. The whole variable domain, filled in from reference TRBV9 and TRBJ2-3, reads DSGVTQTPKHLITATGQRVTLRCSPRSGDLSVYWYQQSLDQGLQFLIQYYNGEERAKGNILERFSAQQFPDLHSELNLSSLELGDSALYFCASSVAGDTQYFGPGTRLTVL.